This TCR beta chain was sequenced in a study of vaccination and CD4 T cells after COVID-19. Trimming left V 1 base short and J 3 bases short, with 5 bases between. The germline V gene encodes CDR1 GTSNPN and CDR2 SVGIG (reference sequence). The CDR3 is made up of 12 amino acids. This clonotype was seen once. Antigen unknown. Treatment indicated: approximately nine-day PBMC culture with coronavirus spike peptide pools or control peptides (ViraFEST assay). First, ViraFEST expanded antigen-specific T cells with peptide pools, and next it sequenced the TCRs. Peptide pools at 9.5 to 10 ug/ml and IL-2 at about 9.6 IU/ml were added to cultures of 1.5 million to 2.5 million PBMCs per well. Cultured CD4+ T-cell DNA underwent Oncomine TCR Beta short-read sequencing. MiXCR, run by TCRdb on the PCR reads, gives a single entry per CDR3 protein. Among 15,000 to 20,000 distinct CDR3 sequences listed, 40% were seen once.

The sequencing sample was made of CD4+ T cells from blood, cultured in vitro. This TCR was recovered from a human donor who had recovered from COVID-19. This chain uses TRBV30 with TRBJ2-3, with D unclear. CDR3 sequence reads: CAWSGGTDTQYF. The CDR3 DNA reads TGTGCCTGGAGTGGGGGAACAGATACGCAGTATTTT.